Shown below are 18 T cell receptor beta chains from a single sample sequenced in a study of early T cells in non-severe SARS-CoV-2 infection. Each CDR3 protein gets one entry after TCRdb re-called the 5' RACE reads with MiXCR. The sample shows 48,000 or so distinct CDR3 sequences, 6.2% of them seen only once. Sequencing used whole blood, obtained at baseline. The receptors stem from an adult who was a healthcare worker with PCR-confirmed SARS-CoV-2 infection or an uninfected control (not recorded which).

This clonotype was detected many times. CDR3 protein: CSARGSNRGRVGNQPQHF. For the CDR3, the DNA is TGCAGTGCTAGAGGAAGTAACAGGGGGCGCGTGGGCAATCAGCCCCAGCATTTT. This chain connects TRBV20-1 to TRBJ1-5, with 9 bases matching TRBD1. The germline V gene has CDR1 DFQATT and CDR2 SNEGSKA (reference sequence). Germline trimming cut 1 base from V and 2 bases from J; bases unmatched to any gene: 12. The CDR3 covers 18 residues.

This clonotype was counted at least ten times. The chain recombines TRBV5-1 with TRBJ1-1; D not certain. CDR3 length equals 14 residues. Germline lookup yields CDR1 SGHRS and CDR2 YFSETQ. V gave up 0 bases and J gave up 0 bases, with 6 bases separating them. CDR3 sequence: CASSLDSLNTEAFF. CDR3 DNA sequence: TGCGCCAGCAGCTTGGATTCACTGAACACTGAAGCTTTCTTT.

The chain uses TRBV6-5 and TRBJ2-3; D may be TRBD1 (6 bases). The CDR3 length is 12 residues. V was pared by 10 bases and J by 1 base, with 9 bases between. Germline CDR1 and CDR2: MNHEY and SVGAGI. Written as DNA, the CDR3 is TGTGCCACACGACAGGGCACAGATACGCAGTATTTT. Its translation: CATRQGTDTQYF.

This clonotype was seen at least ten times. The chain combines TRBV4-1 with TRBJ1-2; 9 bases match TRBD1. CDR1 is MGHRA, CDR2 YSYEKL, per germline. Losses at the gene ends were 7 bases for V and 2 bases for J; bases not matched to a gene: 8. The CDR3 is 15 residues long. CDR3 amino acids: CASTETGTGNYGYTF. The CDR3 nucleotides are TGCGCCAGCACTGAGACCGGGACAGGGAACTATGGCTACACCTTC.

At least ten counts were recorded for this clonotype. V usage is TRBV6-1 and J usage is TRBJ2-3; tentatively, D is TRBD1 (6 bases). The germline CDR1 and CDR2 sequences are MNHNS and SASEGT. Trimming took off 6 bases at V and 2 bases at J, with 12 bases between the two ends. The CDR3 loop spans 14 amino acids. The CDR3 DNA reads TGTGCCAGCAGGACCCGGACAGACACAGATACGCAGTATTTT. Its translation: CASRTRTDTDTQYF.

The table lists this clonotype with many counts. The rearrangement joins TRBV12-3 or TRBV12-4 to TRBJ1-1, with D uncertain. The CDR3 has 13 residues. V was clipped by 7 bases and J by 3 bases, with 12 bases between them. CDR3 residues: CASTLDLDTEAFF. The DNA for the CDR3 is TGTGCCAGCACCCTGGACTTGGACACTGAAGCTTTCTTT.

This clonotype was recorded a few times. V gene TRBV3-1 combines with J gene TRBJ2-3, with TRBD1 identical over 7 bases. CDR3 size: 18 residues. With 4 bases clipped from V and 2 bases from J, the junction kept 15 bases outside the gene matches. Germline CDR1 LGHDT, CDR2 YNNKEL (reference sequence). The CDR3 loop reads CASSPQATGAGNTDTQYF. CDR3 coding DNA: TGTGCCAGCAGCCCCCAGGCAACAGGGGCGGGCAACACAGATACGCAGTATTTT.

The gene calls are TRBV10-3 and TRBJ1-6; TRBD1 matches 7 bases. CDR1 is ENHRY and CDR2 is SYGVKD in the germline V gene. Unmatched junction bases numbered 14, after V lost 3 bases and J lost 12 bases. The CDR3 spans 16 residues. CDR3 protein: CAISDSTGPGGIPLHF. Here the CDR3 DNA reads TGTGCCATCAGTGACTCGACAGGCCCAGGGGGGATACCCCTCCACTTT.

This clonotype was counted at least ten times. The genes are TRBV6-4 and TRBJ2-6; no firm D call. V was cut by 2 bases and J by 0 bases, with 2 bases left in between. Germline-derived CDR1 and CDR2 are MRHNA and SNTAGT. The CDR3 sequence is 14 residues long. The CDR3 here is CASSDNSGANVLTF. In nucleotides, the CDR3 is TGTGCCAGCAGTGACAACTCTGGGGCCAACGTCCTGACTTTC.

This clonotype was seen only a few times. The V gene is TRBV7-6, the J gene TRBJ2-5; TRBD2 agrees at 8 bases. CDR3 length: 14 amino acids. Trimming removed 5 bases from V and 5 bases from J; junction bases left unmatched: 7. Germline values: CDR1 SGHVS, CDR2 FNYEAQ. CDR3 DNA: TGTGCCAGCAGCCCGGCGGGGGGTGTTGAGACCCAGTACTTC. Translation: CASSPAGGVETQYF.

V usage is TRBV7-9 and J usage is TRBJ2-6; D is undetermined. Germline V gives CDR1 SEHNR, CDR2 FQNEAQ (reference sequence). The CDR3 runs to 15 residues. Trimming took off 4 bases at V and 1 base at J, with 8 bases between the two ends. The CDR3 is CASSSSLSGANVLTF. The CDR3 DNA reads TGTGCCAGCAGCTCCTCCCTGTCTGGGGCCAACGTCCTGACTTTC.

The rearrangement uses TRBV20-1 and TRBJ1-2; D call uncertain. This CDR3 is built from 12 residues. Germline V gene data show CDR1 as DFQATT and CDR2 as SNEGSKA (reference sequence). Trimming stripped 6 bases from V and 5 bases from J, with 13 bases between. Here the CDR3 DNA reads TGCAGTGCAAAGATCAACAGTTATGGCTACACCTTC. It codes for CSAKINSYGYTF.

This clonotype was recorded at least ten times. The CDR3 region has the DNA TGCGCCAGCAGCCATATCCTTCCGCCGGGACCCCGAAAAGAGACCCAGTACTTC. It is translated as CASSHILPPGPRKETQYF. The chain combines TRBV4-1 with TRBJ2-5; the D gene could be TRBD1 or TRBD2 (5 bases each). Trimming removed 3 bases from V and 3 bases from J, with 23 bases in between. This CDR3 contains 18 residues. CDR1 is MGHRA and CDR2 is YSYEKL in the germline V gene.

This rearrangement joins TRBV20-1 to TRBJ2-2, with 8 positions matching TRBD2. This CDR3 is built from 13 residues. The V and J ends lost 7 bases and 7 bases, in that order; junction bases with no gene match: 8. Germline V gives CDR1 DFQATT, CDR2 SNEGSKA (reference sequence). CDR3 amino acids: CSVGTRWSGELFF. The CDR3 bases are TGCAGTGTCGGGACTAGATGGAGCGGGGAGCTGTTTTTT.

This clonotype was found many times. The CDR3 here is CASSFGTSGTTEQFF. The CDR3 DNA reads as TGTGCCAGCAGCTTCGGGACTAGCGGAACTACCGAGCAGTTCTTC. The rearrangement uses TRBV7-3 and TRBJ2-1, with 11 bases matching TRBD2. Germline trimming cut 3 bases from V and 10 bases from J; bases unmatched to any gene: 8. The CDR3 is made up of 15 amino acids. In germline, CDR1 is SGHTA, CDR2 FQGTGA.

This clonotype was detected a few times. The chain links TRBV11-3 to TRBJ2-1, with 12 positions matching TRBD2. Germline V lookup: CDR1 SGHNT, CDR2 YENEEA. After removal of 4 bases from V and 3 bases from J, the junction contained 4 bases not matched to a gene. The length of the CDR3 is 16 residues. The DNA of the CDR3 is TGTGCCAGCAGCTCGACTAGCGGGAGATTCTACAATGAGCAGTTCTTC. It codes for CASSSTSGRFYNEQFF.

In DNA, the CDR3 is TGTGCCAGCAGCTTAGCGGGGCAAGATGAGCAGTTCTTC. Translating it yields CASSLAGQDEQFF. The chain combines TRBV7-2 with TRBJ2-1, with a weak D call TRBD1 (5 bases). Germline V gene sequence: CDR1 SGHTA, CDR2 FQGNSA. The CDR3 is 13 amino acids. The V and J ends lost 0 bases and 8 bases respectively, with 8 bases between them. Looking up the rest from reference TRBV7-2 and TRBJ2-1 gives the full variable domain: GAGVSQSPSNKVTEKGKDVELRCDPISGHTALYWYRQSLGQGLEFLIYFQGNSAPDKSGLPSDRFSAERTGGSVSTLTIQRTQQEDSAVYLCASSLAGQDEQFFGPGTRLTVL.

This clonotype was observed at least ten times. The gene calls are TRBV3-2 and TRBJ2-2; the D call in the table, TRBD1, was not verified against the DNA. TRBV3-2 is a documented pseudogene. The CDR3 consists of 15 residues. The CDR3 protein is CASRIGQGDTGELFF. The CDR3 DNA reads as TGTGCCAGCAGGATCGGACAGGGGGACACCGGGGAGCTGTTTTTT.